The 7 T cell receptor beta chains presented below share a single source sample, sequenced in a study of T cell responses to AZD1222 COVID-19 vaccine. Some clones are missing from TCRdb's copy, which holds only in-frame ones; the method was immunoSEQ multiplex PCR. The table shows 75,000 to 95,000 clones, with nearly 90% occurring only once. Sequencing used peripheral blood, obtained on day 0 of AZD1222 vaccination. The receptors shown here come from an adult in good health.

The CDR3 bases are TGTGCCAGCAGTGAAGAGGTCTTCCTAGGCAATCAGCCCCAGCATTTT. Protein: CASSEEVFLGNQPQHF. The chain combines TRBV6-1 with TRBJ1-5; D remains unclear. V was trimmed by 1 base and J by 2 bases, leaving 12 bases between them. The CDR3 loop spans 16 amino acids. CDR1 MNHNS and CDR2 SASEGT come from the germline V gene.

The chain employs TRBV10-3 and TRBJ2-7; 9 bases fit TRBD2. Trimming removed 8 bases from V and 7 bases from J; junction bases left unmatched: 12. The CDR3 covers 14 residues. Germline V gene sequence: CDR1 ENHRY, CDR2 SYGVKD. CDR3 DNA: TGTGCCATCGGCGCGGGAGGGCCGGAGGGGGAGCAGTACTTC. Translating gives CAIGAGGPEGEQYF.

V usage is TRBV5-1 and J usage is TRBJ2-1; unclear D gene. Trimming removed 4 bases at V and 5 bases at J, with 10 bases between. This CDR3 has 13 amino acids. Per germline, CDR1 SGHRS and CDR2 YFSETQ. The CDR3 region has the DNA TGCGCCAGCAGCAAGCAAACCAACAATGAGCAGTTCTTC. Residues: CASSKQTNNEQFF.

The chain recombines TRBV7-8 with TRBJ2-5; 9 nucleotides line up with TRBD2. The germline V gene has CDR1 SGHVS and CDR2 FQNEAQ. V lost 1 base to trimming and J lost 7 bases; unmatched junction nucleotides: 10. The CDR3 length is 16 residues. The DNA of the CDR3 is TGTGCCAGCAGCTTAGAAAGGGCTAGCGGGACGGGGACCCAGTACTTC. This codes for CASSLERASGTGTQYF.

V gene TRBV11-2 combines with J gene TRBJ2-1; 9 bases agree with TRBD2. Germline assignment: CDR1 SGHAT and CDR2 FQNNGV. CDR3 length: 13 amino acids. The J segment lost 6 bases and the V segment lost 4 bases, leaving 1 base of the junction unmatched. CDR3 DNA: TGTGCCAGCAGCTCGGGACTAGCCAATGAGCAGTTCTTC. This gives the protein CASSSGLANEQFF.

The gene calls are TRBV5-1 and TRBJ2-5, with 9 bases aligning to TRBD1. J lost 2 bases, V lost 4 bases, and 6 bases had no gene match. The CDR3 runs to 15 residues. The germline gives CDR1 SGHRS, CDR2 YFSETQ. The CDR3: CASSPEDRGQETQYF. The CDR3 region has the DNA TGCGCCAGCAGCCCAGAGGACAGGGGTCAAGAGACCCAGTACTTC.

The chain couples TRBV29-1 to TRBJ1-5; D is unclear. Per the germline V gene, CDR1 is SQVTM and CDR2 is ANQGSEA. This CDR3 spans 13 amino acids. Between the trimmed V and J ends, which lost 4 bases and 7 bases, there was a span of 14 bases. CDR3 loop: CSVGPQVGQPQHF. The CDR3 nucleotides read TGCAGCGTTGGGCCTCAGGTAGGGCAGCCCCAGCATTTT.